The next 8 T cell receptor beta chains were all read from a single sample in a study of blood T cell repertoires in COVID-19. Repertoires were generated with immunoSEQ multiplex PCR, while TCRdb's copy carries only in-frame clones and drops some. This table has a few hundred thousand clones, roughly 87% appearing once. Sequencing was performed on PBMCs or T cells enriched from blood (not recorded which). All receptors derive from a woman younger than 45 who had recovered from COVID-19.

V usage is TRBV9 and J usage is TRBJ2-5; 12 nucleotides match TRBD2. The CDR3 is made up of 15 amino acids. The germline gives CDR1 SGDLS, CDR2 YYNGEE. The junction had 6 bases not matched to a gene; V was cut back by 4 bases and J by 5 bases. CDR3 in DNA: TGTGCCAGCAGCCTAGCGGGGGGGCTTAAGGAGACCCAGTACTTC. Translation: CASSLAGGLKETQYF.

The V gene is TRBV7-2, the J gene TRBJ1-3; D is ambiguous. In germline, CDR1 is SGHTA, CDR2 FQGNSA. The CDR3 totals 17 residues. The V end lost 1 base, the J end lost 0 bases, and 13 bases lay between the germline ends. CDR3 protein: CASSLGRTRLSGNTIYF. DNA for the CDR3: TGTGCCAGCAGCTTAGGGAGGACTCGCCTCTCTGGAAACACCATATATTTT. The full variable domain, its missing parts supplied by reference TRBV7-2 and TRBJ1-3, is GAGVSQSPSNKVTEKGKDVELRCDPISGHTALYWYRQSLGQGLEFLIYFQGNSAPDKSGLPSDRFSAERTGGSVSTLTIQRTQQEDSAVYLCASSLGRTRLSGNTIYFGEGSWLTVV.

This clone was detected a few times. The chain couples TRBV4-2 to TRBJ1-6, with 7 bases identical to TRBD1. This CDR3 comprises 14 residues. V shed 1 base and J 10 bases; nucleotides not matched to a gene: 4. From germline, CDR1 is LGHNA and CDR2 YNFKEQ. The CDR3 region has the DNA TGTGCCAGCAGCCAAGGGACAGGCCGATCACCCCTCCACTTT. This codes for CASSQGTGRSPLHF.

The CDR3 region has the DNA TGTGCCAGCATCCCGGGACTGTCCAATCAGCCCCAGCATTTT. This translates into CASIPGLSNQPQHF. This chain links TRBV6-5 with TRBJ1-5; maybe TRBD1 (5 bases). Trimming cost V 7 bases and J 3 bases, with 13 bases left between them. The germline V gene encodes CDR1 MNHEY and CDR2 SVGAGI. The CDR3 loop spans 14 amino acids.

CDR3 loop: CASSLARVGNTIYF. The CDR3 DNA reads as TGTGCCAGCAGCTTGGCCAGGGTCGGAAACACCATATATTTT. V usage is TRBV5-6 and J usage is TRBJ1-3, with D perhaps matching TRBD1 (5 bases). This CDR3 region has 14 residues. Trimming took off 0 bases at V and 4 bases at J, with 8 bases between the two ends. Looked up from germline, CDR1 is SGHDT and CDR2 is YYEEEE.

The rearrangement links TRBV7-9 to TRBJ2-7, with 7 bases identical to TRBD1. Germline V gene sequence: CDR1 SEHNR, CDR2 FQNEAQ (reference sequence). The CDR3 totals 14 residues. J gave up 6 bases and V 3 bases, and 8 bases lay outside the gene matches. CDR3 in amino acids: CASSLIQGIGEQYF. CDR3 bases: TGTGCCAGCAGCTTGATACAGGGGATCGGCGAGCAGTACTTC.

V gene TRBV28 combines with J gene TRBJ1-5; no clear D. V gave up 4 bases and J gave up 5 bases, with 15 bases separating them. There are 15 residues in the CDR3. Germline lookup yields CDR1 MDHEN and CDR2 SYDVKM. CDR3 sequence reads: CASSSQTEAHQPQHF. DNA for the CDR3: TGTGCCAGCAGTTCCCAGACGGAGGCCCATCAGCCCCAGCATTTT.

The genes are TRBV19 and TRBJ1-2; perhaps TRBD1 as D (5 bases). Between the trimmed V and J ends, which lost 3 bases and 3 bases, there was a span of 14 bases. CDR1 LNHDA and CDR2 SQIVND come from the germline V gene (reference sequence). The CDR3 length is 15 residues. The DNA of the CDR3 is TGTGCCAGTAGTATCGGCGGGGCGGTCGACTATGGCTACACCTTC. This translates into CASSIGGAVDYGYTF.